Below are 21 T cell receptor beta chains sequenced from a single sample in a study of blood T cell repertoires in COVID-19. The data were produced by immunoSEQ multiplex PCR, yet TCRdb's version contains in-frame clones alone and is incomplete. The table shows more than 150,000 clones, with about 85% occurring only once. Sequencing was performed on peripheral blood. The receptors stem from a man aged 18 to 30 with acute or convalescent COVID-19.

This sequence joins TRBV6-2 or TRBV6-3 and TRBJ1-6; perhaps TRBD1 as D (6 bases). The CDR3 runs 16 residues. Germline V lookup: CDR1 MNHEY, CDR2 SVGEGT. Trimming cost V 6 bases and J 8 bases, with 20 bases left between them. DNA of the CDR3: TGTGCCAGCAGCCACACCAGGACAGAAAATGATTCACCCCTCCACTTT. Amino acids: CASSHTRTENDSPLHF.

This clone was seen a single time. This rearrangement joins TRBV7-2 to TRBJ2-1; 10 bases are a match to TRBD2. J was trimmed by 1 base and V by 1 base; bases with no gene match: 1. Germline CDR1 reads SGHTA; CDR2 reads FQGNSA. This CDR3 has 16 residues. This CDR3 is CASSLGSGGSYNEQFF. CDR3 in DNA: TGTGCCAGCAGCTTAGGTAGCGGGGGGTCCTACAATGAGCAGTTCTTC.

V and J are TRBV6-5 and TRBJ1-4, with D maybe TRBD1 (5 bases). Trimming removed 2 bases from V and 5 bases from J, with 15 bases in between. The CDR3 sequence is 16 residues long. Germline loops: CDR1 MNHEY, CDR2 SVGAGI. Here the CDR3 DNA reads TGTGCCAGCAGTTACCAGGCGGGACTGAGGAATGAAAAACTGTTTTTT. Its protein is CASSYQAGLRNEKLFF.

This rearrangement joins TRBV10-1 to TRBJ2-7; D is possibly TRBD2 (5 bases). This CDR3 is built from 12 residues. Trimming stripped 6 bases from V and 3 bases from J, with 9 bases between. The germline gives CDR1 WNHNN, CDR2 SYGVQD (reference sequence). CDR3 bases: TGCGCCAGCAGGGCAGCGGTCTACGAGCAGTACGTC. It yields the protein CASRAAVYEQYV.

J is TRBJ2-1 and V is TRBV5-1, with 10 positions matching TRBD1. Germline values: CDR1 SGHRS, CDR2 YFSETQ. The CDR3 extends over 15 amino acids. V shed 7 bases, J shed 7 bases, and the junction held 11 bases outside the gene matches. This CDR3 is CASFRQGARVNEQFF. CDR3 coding DNA: TGCGCCAGCTTTAGACAGGGGGCGCGAGTGAATGAGCAGTTCTTC.

The chain carries TRBV10-2 and TRBJ1-5, with D perhaps TRBD1 (5 bases). Germline-derived CDR1 and CDR2 are WSHSY and SAAADI. CDR3 length: 13 residues. Deletions cut 3 bases from V and 7 bases from J, with 10 bases between. The CDR3 region has the DNA TGCGCCAGCAGTGACGGGAGGGGACAGCCCCAGCATTTT. It specifies CASSDGRGQPQHF.

The chain recombines TRBV18 with TRBJ1-1; D is uncertain. The CDR3 is made up of 14 amino acids. The V gene's germline CDR1 is KGHSH and CDR2 LQKENI. The V end was cut by 3 bases, the J end by 0 bases, with 8 bases between. CDR3 amino acids: CASSPRSLNTEAFF. The CDR3 DNA reads as TGTGCCAGCTCACCGCGGTCCTTGAACACTGAAGCTTTCTTT.

The rearrangement uses TRBV7-9 and TRBJ2-1, with 9 bases aligning to TRBD2. In germline, CDR1 is SEHNR, CDR2 FQNEAQ (reference sequence). Trimming removed 5 bases from V and 7 bases from J; junction bases left unmatched: 12. This CDR3 has 16 amino acids. For the CDR3, the DNA is TGTGCCAGCAGCCCCCTGTGGGCGGGGGGGCCGAATGAGCAGTTCTTC. Translated, it gives CASSPLWAGGPNEQFF.

The genes are TRBV18 and TRBJ2-7, with D possibly matching TRBD1 (7 bases). The length of the CDR3 is 16 residues. Trimming removed 2 bases from V and 1 base from J, with 15 bases in between. The germline CDR1 and CDR2 sequences are KGHSH and LQKENI. CDR3 protein: CASSPEEGARSYEQYF. The CDR3 DNA sequence: TGTGCCAGCTCACCAGAGGAGGGGGCACGTTCCTACGAGCAGTACTTC.

The chain has TRBV27 and TRBJ2-3; D is possibly TRBD2 (6 bases). The CDR3 loop spans 16 amino acids. The germline V and J ends were trimmed by 4 bases and 5 bases, with 19 bases remaining between them. The germline CDR1 and CDR2 sequences are MNHEY and SMNVEV (reference sequence). In DNA, the CDR3 is TGTGCCAGCAGTTCGGGGACTTACTTAGATCGAGATACGCAGTATTTT. Translated, it gives CASSSGTYLDRDTQYF.

V usage is TRBV2 and J usage is TRBJ2-2, with 8 bases identical to TRBD1. The length of the CDR3 is 12 residues. Germline assignment: CDR1 SNHLY and CDR2 FYNNEI. The J segment lost 4 bases and the V segment lost 9 bases, leaving 1 base of the junction unmatched. CDR3 residues: CASTGGTGELFF. In nucleotides, the CDR3 is TGTGCCAGTACAGGGGGCACCGGGGAGCTGTTTTTT.

This chain links TRBV2 with TRBJ2-2, with 7 bases that match TRBD1. The J segment lost 4 bases and the V segment lost 2 bases, leaving 10 bases of the junction unmatched. The CDR3 is 17 residues long. Germline lookup yields CDR1 SNHLY and CDR2 FYNNEI. CDR3 amino acids: CASSERSAGTATGELFF. The CDR3 DNA sequence: TGTGCCAGCAGTGAAAGGTCGGCAGGGACAGCCACCGGGGAGCTGTTTTTT. The entire variable domain, with the rest obtained from reference TRBV2 and TRBJ2-2, is as follows: EPEVTQTPSHQVTQMGQEVILRCVPISNHLYFYWYRQILGQKVEFLVSFYNNEISEKSEIFDDQFSVERPDGSNFTLKIRSTKLEDSAMYFCASSERSAGTATGELFFGEGSRLTVL.

The CDR3 sequence: CAWSVRPQRGSPLHF. CDR3 nucleotide sequence: TGTGCCTGGAGTGTACGGCCCCAACGGGGTTCACCCCTCCACTTT. The chain has TRBV30 and TRBJ1-6; D is uncertain. V was clipped by 0 bases and J by 9 bases, with 15 bases between them. Germline V gives CDR1 GTSNPN, CDR2 SVGIG (reference sequence). The CDR3 is 15 residues long.

The chain has TRBV4-1 and TRBJ2-1; TRBD2 aligns across 12 bases. Germline lookup yields CDR1 MGHRA and CDR2 YSYEKL. There are 16 residues in the CDR3. J lost 4 bases, V lost 4 bases, and 5 bases had no gene match. CDR3 bases: TGCGCCAGCAGCCTTCCTCTAGCGGGGGGGTACAATGAGCAGTTCTTC. Translating gives CASSLPLAGGYNEQFF.

The chain couples TRBV3-1 (or the pseudogene TRBV3-2) to TRBJ2-1; D is perhaps TRBD2 (5 bases). Trimming cost V 0 bases and J 7 bases, with 22 bases left between them. This CDR3 contains 18 residues. Per germline, CDR1 LGHDT and CDR2 YNNKEL (reference sequence). CDR3 coding DNA: TGTGCCAGCAGCCAAGAATCTAAGAGAACGGGATTTGAAAATGAGCAGTTCTTC. Its protein product is CASSQESKRTGFENEQFF.

This clone was seen just once. The J gene is TRBJ2-3, the V gene TRBV5-1; 7 bases align to TRBD2. The CDR3 loop spans 15 amino acids. Germline CDR1 reads SGHRS; CDR2 reads YFSETQ. V shed 2 bases and J 2 bases; nucleotides not matched to a gene: 5. CDR3 in amino acids: CASSFWGGTTDTQYF. CDR3 in DNA: TGCGCCAGCAGCTTTTGGGGGGGGACCACAGATACGCAGTATTTT. The variable domain in full, completed from reference TRBV5-1 and TRBJ2-3, reads KAGVTQTPRYLIKTRGQQVTLSCSPISGHRSVSWYQQTPGQGLQFLFEYFSETQRNKGNFPGRFSGRQFSNSRSEMNVSTLELGDSALYLCASSFWGGTTDTQYFGPGTRLTVL.

The CDR3 protein is CAGGSPSNTGELFF. In nucleotides, the CDR3 is TGTGCCGGGGGCTCGCCTTCGAACACCGGGGAGCTGTTTTTT. The chain joins TRBV6-5 to TRBJ2-2; D might be TRBD1 (6 bases). The CDR3 is 14 residues long. Trimming left V 11 bases short and J 0 bases short, with 13 bases between. Germline CDR1 MNHEY, CDR2 SVGAGI.

The gene calls are TRBV7-9 and TRBJ2-7; 9 bases align to TRBD1. V gave up 4 bases and J gave up 3 bases; unmatched junction bases: 7. This CDR3 region has 15 residues. The germline V gene encodes CDR1 SEHNR and CDR2 FQNEAQ (reference sequence). In DNA form, the CDR3 reads TGTGCCAGCAGCTCTTCGGGACAGGGCGACTACGAGCAGTACTTC. This translates into CASSSSGQGDYEQYF.

The chain is built from TRBV2 and TRBJ2-6; 9 nucleotides align to TRBD1. The junction had 11 bases not matched to a gene; V was cut back by 5 bases and J by 0 bases. Germline CDR1 and CDR2: SNHLY and FYNNEI. The CDR3 has 19 amino acids. This chain's CDR3 is CASSYLRRDRASGANVLTF. The CDR3 DNA reads as TGTGCCAGCAGTTACCTACGCCGGGACAGGGCCTCTGGGGCCAACGTCCTGACTTTC.

This chain uses TRBV7-9 with TRBJ2-3; 12 bases agree with TRBD2. The CDR3 covers 17 residues. Trimming at V came to 5 bases and at J to 5 bases, leaving 11 bases not matched to a gene. From germline, CDR1 is SEHNR and CDR2 FQNEAQ (reference sequence). The chain's CDR3 is CASSGLAGSGMGDTQYF. CDR3 sequence (DNA): TGTGCCAGCAGCGGACTAGCGGGGTCGGGCATGGGAGATACGCAGTATTTT.

This chain links TRBV6-5 with TRBJ1-4; D might be TRBD1 (6 bases). V was shortened by 4 bases and J by 4 bases, with 10 bases between the two germline ends. This CDR3 comprises 14 residues. Germline values: CDR1 MNHEY, CDR2 SVGAGI. The CDR3: CASSWGHSNEKLFF. DNA for the CDR3: TGTGCCAGCAGTTGGGGGCACAGTAATGAAAAACTGTTTTTT.